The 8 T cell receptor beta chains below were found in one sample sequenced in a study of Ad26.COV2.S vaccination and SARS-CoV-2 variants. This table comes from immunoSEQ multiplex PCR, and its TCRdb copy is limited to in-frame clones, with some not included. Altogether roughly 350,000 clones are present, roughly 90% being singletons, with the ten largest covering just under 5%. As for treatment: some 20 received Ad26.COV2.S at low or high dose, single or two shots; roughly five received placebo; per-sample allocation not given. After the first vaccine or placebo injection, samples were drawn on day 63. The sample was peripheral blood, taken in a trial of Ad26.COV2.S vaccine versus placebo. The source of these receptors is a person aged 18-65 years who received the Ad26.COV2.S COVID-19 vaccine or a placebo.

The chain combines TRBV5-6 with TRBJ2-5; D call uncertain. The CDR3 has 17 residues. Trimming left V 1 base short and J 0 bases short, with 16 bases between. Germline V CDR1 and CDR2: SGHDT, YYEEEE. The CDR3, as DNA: TGTGCCAGCAGCTTGTTTGGGTTAGCAGAGTACCAAGAGACCCAGTACTTC. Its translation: CASSLFGLAEYQETQYF.

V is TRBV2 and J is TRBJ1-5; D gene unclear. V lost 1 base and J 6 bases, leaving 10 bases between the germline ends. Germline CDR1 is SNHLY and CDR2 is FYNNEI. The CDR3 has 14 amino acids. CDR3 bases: TGTGCCAGCAGTGAAGAGAATCGGGGTCAGCCCCAGCATTTT. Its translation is CASSEENRGQPQHF.

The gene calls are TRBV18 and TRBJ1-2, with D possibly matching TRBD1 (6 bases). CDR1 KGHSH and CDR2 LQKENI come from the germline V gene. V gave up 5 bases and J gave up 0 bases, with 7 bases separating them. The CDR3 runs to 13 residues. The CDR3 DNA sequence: TGTGCCAGCTCAGACAGGCCTAACTATGGCTACACCTTC. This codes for CASSDRPNYGYTF.

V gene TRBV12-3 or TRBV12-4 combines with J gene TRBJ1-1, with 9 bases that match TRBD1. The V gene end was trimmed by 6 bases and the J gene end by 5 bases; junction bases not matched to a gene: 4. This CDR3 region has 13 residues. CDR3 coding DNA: TGTGCCAGCAGGGCGACAGGGGGGACTGAAGCTTTCTTT. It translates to CASRATGGTEAFF.

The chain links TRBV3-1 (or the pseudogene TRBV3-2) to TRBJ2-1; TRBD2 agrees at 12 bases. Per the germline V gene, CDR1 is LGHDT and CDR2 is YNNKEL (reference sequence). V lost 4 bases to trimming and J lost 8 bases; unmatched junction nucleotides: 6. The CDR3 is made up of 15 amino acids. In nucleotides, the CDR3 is TGTGCCAGCAGCCCCGCTAGCGGGGGGGCATATGAGCAGTTCTTC. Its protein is CASSPASGGAYEQFF.

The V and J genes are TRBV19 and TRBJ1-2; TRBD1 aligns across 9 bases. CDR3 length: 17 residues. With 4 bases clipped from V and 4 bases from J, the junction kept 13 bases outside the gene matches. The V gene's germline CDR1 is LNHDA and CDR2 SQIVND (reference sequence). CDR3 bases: TGTGCCAGTAGTACCCCGACCGGGACAGGGAGCTTCTATGGCTACACCTTC. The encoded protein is CASSTPTGTGSFYGYTF.

In DNA, the CDR3 is TGTGCCAGCAGCGGAGCGGGAGGGCTCACAGATACGCAGTATTTT. It codes for CASSGAGGLTDTQYF. This chain uses TRBV28 with TRBJ2-3, with 10 bases lining up with TRBD2. CDR1 and CDR2 from the germline V gene are MDHEN and SYDVKM. The CDR3 is made up of 15 amino acids. The V gene end was trimmed by 6 bases and the J gene end by 2 bases; junction bases not matched to a gene: 5.

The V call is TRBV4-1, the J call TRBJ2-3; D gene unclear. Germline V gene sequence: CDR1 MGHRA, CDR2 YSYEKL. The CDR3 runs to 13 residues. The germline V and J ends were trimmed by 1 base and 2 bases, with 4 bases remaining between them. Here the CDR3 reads CASSQGNTDTQYF. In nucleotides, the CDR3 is TGCGCCAGCAGCCAAGGGAACACAGATACGCAGTATTTT.